This T cell receptor (beta chain) was found in a study of blood T cell repertoires in COVID-19. Across the study: T cells, B-cell-depleted T cells, or PBMCs provided the cDNA or gDNA that served as material.

Followed longitudinally, the Seattle patients had been enrolled during active infection. This table comes from immunoSEQ multiplex PCR, and its TCRdb copy is limited to in-frame clones, with some not included. The profile shows around 310,000 clones, almost 90% of them singletons. The sequence derives from a middle-aged woman with COVID-19, enrolled during active disease. Sequenced sample: peripheral blood.

The CDR3 DNA reads as TGCGCCAGTAATCCAGGGGAACCCACAGATACGCAGTATTTT. Translation gives CASNPGEPTDTQYF. The chain links TRBV10-1 to TRBJ2-3; possible D gene TRBD1, 6 bases. V lost 9 bases, J lost 2 bases, and 15 bases lay in between. Looked up from germline, CDR1 is WNHNN and CDR2 is SYGVQD (reference sequence). The CDR3 has 14 residues.